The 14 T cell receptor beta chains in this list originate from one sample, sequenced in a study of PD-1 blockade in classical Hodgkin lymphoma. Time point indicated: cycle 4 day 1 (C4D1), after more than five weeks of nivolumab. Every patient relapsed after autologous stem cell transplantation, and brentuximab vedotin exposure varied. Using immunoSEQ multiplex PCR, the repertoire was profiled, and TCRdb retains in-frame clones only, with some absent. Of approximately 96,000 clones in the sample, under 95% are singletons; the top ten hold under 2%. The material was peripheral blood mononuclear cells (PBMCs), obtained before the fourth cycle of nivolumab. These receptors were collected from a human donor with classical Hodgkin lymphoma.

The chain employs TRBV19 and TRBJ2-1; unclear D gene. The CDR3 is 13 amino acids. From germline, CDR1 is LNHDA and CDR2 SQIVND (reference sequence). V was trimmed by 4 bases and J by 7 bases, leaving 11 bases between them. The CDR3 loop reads CASSNIVVNEQFF. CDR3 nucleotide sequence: TGTGCCAGTAGTAACATAGTCGTGAATGAGCAGTTCTTC.

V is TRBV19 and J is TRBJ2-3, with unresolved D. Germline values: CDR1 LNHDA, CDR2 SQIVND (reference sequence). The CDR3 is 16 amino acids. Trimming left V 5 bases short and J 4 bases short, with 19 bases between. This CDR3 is CASSLPHNTDADTQYF. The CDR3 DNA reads TGTGCCAGTAGTCTACCCCATAATACGGACGCAGATACGCAGTATTTT. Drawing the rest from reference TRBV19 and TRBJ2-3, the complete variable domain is DGGITQSPKYLFRKEGQNVTLSCEQNLNHDAMYWYRQDPGQGLRLIYYSQIVNDFQKGDIAEGYSVSREKKESFPLTVTSAQKNPTAFYLCASSLPHNTDADTQYFGPGTRLTVL.

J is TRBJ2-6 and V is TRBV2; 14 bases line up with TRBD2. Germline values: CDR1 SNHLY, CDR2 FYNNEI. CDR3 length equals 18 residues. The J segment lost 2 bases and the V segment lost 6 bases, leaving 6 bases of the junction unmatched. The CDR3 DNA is TGTGCCAGCAGCCCCTGGACTAGCGGGAGGCCTGGGGCCAACGTCCTGACTTTC. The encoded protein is CASSPWTSGRPGANVLTF.

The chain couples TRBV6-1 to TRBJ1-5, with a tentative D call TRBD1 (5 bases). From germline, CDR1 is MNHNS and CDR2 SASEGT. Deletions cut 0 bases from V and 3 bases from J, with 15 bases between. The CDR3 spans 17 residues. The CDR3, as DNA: TGTGCCAGCAGTGAAGCCCATTTTGGGGGGTTCAATCAGCCCCAGCATTTT. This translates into CASSEAHFGGFNQPQHF.

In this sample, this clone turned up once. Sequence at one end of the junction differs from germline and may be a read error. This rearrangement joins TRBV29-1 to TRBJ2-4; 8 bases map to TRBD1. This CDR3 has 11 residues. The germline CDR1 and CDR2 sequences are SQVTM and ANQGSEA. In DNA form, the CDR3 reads TGCAGCGTTGAAGCTGGGGGACAGGCCTTCTTC. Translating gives CSVEAGGQAFF.

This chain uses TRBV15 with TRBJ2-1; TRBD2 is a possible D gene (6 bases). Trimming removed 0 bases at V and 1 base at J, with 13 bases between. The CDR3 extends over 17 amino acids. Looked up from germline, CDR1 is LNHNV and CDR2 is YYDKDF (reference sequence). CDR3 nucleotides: TGTGCCACCAGCAGAGACCCCCGGGGGAGGTCCTACAATGAGCAGTTCTTC. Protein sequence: CATSRDPRGRSYNEQFF.

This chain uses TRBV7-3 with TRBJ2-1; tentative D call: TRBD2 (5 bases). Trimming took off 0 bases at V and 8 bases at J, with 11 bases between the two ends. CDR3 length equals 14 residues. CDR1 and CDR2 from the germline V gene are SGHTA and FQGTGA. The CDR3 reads CASSLTGASHEQFF. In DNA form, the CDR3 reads TGTGCCAGCAGCTTAACGGGAGCCAGCCATGAGCAGTTCTTC.

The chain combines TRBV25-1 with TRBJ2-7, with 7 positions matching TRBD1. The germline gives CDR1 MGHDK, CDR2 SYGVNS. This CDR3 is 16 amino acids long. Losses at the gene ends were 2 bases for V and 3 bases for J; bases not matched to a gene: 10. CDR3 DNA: TGTGCCAGCAGTGAAGGTGGGACAGTCTTCTTCTACGAGCAGTACTTC. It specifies CASSEGGTVFFYEQYF.

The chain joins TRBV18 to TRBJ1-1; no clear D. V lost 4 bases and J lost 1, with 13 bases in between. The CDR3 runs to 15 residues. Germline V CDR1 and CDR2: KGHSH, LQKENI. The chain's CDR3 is CASSLADTKNTEAFF. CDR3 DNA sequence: TGTGCCAGCTCACTTGCCGACACCAAGAACACTGAAGCTTTCTTT.

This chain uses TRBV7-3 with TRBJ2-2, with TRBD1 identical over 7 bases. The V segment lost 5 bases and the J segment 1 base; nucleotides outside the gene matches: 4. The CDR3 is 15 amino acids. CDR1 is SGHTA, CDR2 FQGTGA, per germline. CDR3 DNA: TGTGCCAGCAGCCTAGGGGACAGGAACACCGGGGAGCTGTTTTTT. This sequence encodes CASSLGDRNTGELFF.

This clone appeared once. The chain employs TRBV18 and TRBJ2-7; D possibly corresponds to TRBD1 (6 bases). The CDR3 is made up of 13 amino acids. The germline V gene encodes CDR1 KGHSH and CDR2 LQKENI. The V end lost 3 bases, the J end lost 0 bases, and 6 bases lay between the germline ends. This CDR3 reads CASSPDSSYEQYF. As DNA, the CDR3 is TGTGCCAGCTCACCGGACAGCTCCTACGAGCAGTACTTC.

The CDR3 sequence: CASSLMPRGDQPQHF. CDR3 DNA sequence: TGTGCCAGCAGTTTAATGCCCAGGGGGGATCAGCCCCAGCATTTT. The chain uses TRBV27 and TRBJ1-5; 7 bases match TRBD1. This CDR3 has 15 amino acids. Germline V gene data show CDR1 as MNHEY and CDR2 as SMNVEV (reference sequence). J lost 5 bases, V lost 2 bases, and 6 bases had no gene match.

CDR3 sequence: CATRPITGVGTEAFF. The CDR3, as DNA: TGTGCCACCAGACCTATTACAGGGGTAGGCACTGAAGCTTTCTTT. The rearrangement joins TRBV15 to TRBJ1-1; 7 bases agree with TRBD1. This CDR3 has 15 amino acids. Germline assignment: CDR1 LNHNV and CDR2 YYDKDF (reference sequence). V lost 6 bases to trimming and J lost 4 bases; unmatched junction nucleotides: 11.

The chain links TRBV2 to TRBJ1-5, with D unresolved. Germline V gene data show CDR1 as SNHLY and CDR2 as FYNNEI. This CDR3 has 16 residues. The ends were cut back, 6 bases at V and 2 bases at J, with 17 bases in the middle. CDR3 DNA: TGTGCCAGCAGCGTACAGAGGAGTAAAGGCAATCAGCCCCAGCATTTT. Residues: CASSVQRSKGNQPQHF. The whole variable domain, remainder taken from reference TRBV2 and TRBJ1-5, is EPEVTQTPSHQVTQMGQEVILRCVPISNHLYFYWYRQILGQKVEFLVSFYNNEISEKSEIFDDQFSVERPDGSNFTLKIRSTKLEDSAMYFCASSVQRSKGNQPQHFGDGTRLSIL.